This T cell receptor (beta chain) was found in a study of OX40 agonist ivuxolimab in advanced cancers. The CDR3 runs to 13 residues. Germline assignment: CDR1 MNHNS and CDR2 SASEGT. V lost 5 bases, J lost 13 bases, and 17 bases lay in between. Sequencing used immunoSEQ multiplex PCR; TCRdb keeps in-frame clones, though not all of them. The data contain around 67,000 clones, about 88% of them singletons. Study observations and caveats: With doses of 0.1-3.0 mg/kg, partial responders showed among the lowest clonal expansion.

On this clone: Antigen specificity is unknown.

The TCR was taken from an adult with an advanced solid tumor such as melanoma, head and neck, liver or kidney cancer. This sequence joins TRBV6-1 and TRBJ1-4; D ambiguous. This material consisted of CD4+ or CD8+ T cells sorted from blood, taken in a trial of the OX40 agonist ivuxolimab. The CDR3 bases are TGTGCCAGCAGTTCACGGGCCTTAACGGCACTGTTTTTT. Protein: CASSSRALTALFF.